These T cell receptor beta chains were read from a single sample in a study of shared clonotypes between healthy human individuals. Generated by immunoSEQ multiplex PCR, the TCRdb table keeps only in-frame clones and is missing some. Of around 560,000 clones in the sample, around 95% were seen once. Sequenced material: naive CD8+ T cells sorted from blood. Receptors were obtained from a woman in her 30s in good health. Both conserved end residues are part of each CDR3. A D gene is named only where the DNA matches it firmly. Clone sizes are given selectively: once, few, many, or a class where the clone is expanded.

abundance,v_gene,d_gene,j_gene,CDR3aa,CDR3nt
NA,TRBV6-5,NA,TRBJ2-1,CASSSGVTYNEQFF,TGTGCCAGCTCCTCGGGAGTCACCTACAATGAGCAGTTCTTC
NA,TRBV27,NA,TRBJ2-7,CASSLSTGTVTYEQYF,TGTGCCAGCAGTTTATCAACCGGGACGGTGACCTACGAGCAGTACTTC
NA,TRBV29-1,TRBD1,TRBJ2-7,CSVFGQGRREQYF,TGCAGCGTTTTTGGACAGGGGCGGAGGGAGCAGTACTTC
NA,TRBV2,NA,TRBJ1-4,CASSEGGEAEKLFF,TGTGCCAGCAGTGAAGGCGGGGAAGCTGAAAAACTGTTTTTT
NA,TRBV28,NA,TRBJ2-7,CASTRTRRAGEQYF,TGTGCCAGCACAAGAACCCGCAGGGCCGGGGAGCAGTACTTC
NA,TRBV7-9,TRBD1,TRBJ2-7,CASSLQGQGGEQYF,TGTGCCAGCAGCCTCCAAGGACAGGGCGGCGAGCAGTACTTC
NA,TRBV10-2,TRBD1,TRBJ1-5,CASRPGQGLNQPQHF,TGCGCCAGCAGGCCGGGACAGGGCCTCAATCAGCCCCAGCATTTT
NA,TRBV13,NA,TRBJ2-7,CASTLRALDYEQYF,TGTGCCAGCACCCTCCGGGCCCTAGACTACGAGCAGTACTTC
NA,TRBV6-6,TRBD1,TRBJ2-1,CASSGQGLRNEQFF,TGTGCCAGCAGTGGACAGGGGTTGAGGAATGAGCAGTTCTTC
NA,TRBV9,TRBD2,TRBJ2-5,CASSVSGGGRETQYF,TGTGCCAGCAGCGTGAGTGGGGGAGGGCGGGAGACCCAGTACTTC
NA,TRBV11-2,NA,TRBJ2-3,CASSPVKWDTQYF,TGTGCCAGCAGCCCCGTAAAATGGGATACGCAGTATTTT
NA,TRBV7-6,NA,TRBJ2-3,CASSKGTRDTDTQYF,TGTGCCAGCAGTAAGGGCACACGGGACACAGATACGCAGTATTTT
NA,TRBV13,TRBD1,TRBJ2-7,CASSLLQGDEQYF,TGTGCCAGCAGCCTTTTACAGGGGGACGAGCAGTACTTC
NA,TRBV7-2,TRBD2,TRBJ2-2,CAILPGLAGFTGELFF,TGTGCCATCCTCCCGGGACTAGCGGGGTTCACCGGGGAGCTGTTTTTT
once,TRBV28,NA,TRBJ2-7,CATYRDGDEQYF,TGTGCCACCTACAGGGACGGCGACGAGCAGTACTTC
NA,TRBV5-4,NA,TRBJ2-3,CASSFTNTDTQYF,TGTGCCAGCAGCTTTACGAACACAGATACGCAGTATTTT
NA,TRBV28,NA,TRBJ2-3,CASNPPGWESLYVRDTQYF,TGTGCCAGCAACCCCCCCGGGTGGGAGAGCCTTTATGTGAGGGATACGCAGTATTTT
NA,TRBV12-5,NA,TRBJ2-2,CASGFETRDTGELFF,TGTGCTAGTGGTTTTGAGACTAGAGATACCGGGGAGCTGTTTTTT
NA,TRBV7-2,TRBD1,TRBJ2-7,CASSSPVTDRESYEQYF,TGTGCCAGCAGCTCTCCAGTCACGGACAGGGAGTCCTACGAGCAGTACTTC
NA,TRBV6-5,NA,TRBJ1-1,CASSYDLGDTEAFF,TGTGCCAGCAGTTACGACTTAGGGGACACTGAAGCTTTCTTT
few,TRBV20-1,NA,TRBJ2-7,CSAMDPYEQYF,TGCAGTGCTATGGACCCATACGAGCAGTACTTC
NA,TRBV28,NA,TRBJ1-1,CASSFNPNTEAFF,TGTGCCAGCAGTTTCAACCCGAACACTGAAGCTTTCTTT
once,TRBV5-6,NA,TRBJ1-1,CASSLGVMNTEAFF,TGTGCCAGCAGCCTAGGGGTTATGAACACTGAAGCTTTCTTT
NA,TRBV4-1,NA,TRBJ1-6,CASSQPSGAGDSPLHF,TGCGCCAGCAGCCAACCCTCGGGGGCAGGAGATTCACCCCTCCACTTT
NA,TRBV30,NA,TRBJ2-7,CAWSSGVGRFTYEQYF,TGTGCCTGGAGTTCCGGAGTGGGCAGGTTCACCTACGAGCAGTACTTC
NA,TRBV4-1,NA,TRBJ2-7,CASSQGGYPSSYEQYF,TGCGCCAGCAGCCAAGGTGGCTACCCGAGCTCCTACGAGCAGTACTTC
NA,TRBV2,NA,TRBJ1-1,CASSEGRGRTEAFF,TGTGCCAGCAGCGAAGGCCGGGGGAGGACTGAAGCTTTCTTT
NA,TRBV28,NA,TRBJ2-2,CASSYRTALRAGELFF,TGTGCCAGCAGTTACAGGACAGCCCTCAGGGCCGGGGAGCTGTTTTTT
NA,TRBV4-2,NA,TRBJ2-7,CASSQEDFSYEQYF,TGTGCCAGCAGCCAAGAGGACTTCTCCTACGAGCAGTACTTC
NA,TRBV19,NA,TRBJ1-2,CASSIGQDDGYTF,TGTGCCAGTAGTATTGGGCAGGACGACGGCTACACCTTC
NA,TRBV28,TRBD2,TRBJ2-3,CASSFEPKLAGGPSTDTQYF,TGTGCCAGCAGTTTTGAACCCAAACTAGCGGGAGGACCTAGCACAGATACGCAGTATTTT
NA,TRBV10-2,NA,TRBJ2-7,CASSSRYEQYF,TGCGCCAGCAGTTCTCGGTACGAGCAGTACTTC